The sequence of this T cell receptor (beta chain) was determined in a study of T cell responses to AZD1222 COVID-19 vaccine. Study conclusions and caveats: As reported, nearly half of all spike-specific TCRs target variant regions that are unmutated.

Produced via immunoSEQ multiplex PCR; TCRdb's table is partial and in-frame only. Among tens of thousands of clones, approximately 86% were seen once, and the ten largest hold 24%. As for this clone: Antigen: not known.

Trimming stripped 4 bases from V and 4 bases from J, with 13 bases between. The CDR3 totals 14 residues. Germline V gene data show CDR1 as SGHNT and CDR2 as YENEEA. This receptor was identified in an adult in good health. The chain combines TRBV11-3 with TRBJ1-2; the D is unclear. Sequenced here: peripheral blood, sampled on day 0 of AZD1222 vaccination. In DNA form, the CDR3 reads TGTGCCAGCAGCTCCAGATTTGAGGCCTATGGCTACACCTTC. Translated, it gives CASSSRFEAYGYTF. Filled out from reference TRBV11-3 and TRBJ1-2, the complete variable domain reads EAGVVQSPRYKIIEKKQPVAFWCNPISGHNTLYWYLQNLGQGPELLIRYENEEAVDDSQLPKDRFSAERLKGVDSTLKIQPAELGDSAVYLCASSSRFEAYGYTFGSGTRLTVV.